The rows below give T cell receptor beta chains drawn from one sample of a study of identifying expanded T cells in peripheral blood. Profiling relied on immunoSEQ multiplex PCR, and the TCRdb table lists in-frame clones only, not all of them. This table holds about 63,000 clones, around 83% found once. The sample consisted of blood. The source of these receptors is a person aged 18 to 75 in good health. Each CDR3 is given with its conserved first and last residue. D genes are given only for firm matches. A row's size may be missing; if present it is once, few, many or a size class.

J,size,V,D,DNA,CDR3
TRBJ2-1,NA,TRBV29-1,TRBD1,TGCAGCGTGGAACGGACAGGGGGCGCCTACAATGAGCAGTTCTTC,CSVERTGGAYNEQFF
TRBJ1-4,NA,TRBV11-2,TRBD1,TGTGCCAGCAGTTTGATGACAGGGGTTGGTGAAAAACTGTTTTTT,CASSLMTGVGEKLFF
TRBJ1-4,NA,TRBV6-5,NA,TGTGCCAGCAGTTACGGCGGGATTAATGAAAAACTGTTTTTT,CASSYGGINEKLFF
TRBJ1-3,NA,TRBV29-1,NA,TGCAGCGTAACGACGGGACCTGGAAACACCATATATTTT,CSVTTGPGNTIYF
TRBJ2-7,NA,TRBV2,TRBD1,TGTGCCAGCAGCCCGAGGACAGGGCCGACTGGGTACTTC,CASSPRTGPTGYF
TRBJ2-1,NA,TRBV4-2,NA,TGTGCCAGCAGCCAAGGATCTCTCAACTCCTACAATGAGCAGTTCTTC,CASSQGSLNSYNEQFF
TRBJ2-2,NA,TRBV27,TRBD2,TGTGCCAGCGGTAATATAGCGGGCCGGAACACCGGGGAGCTGTTTTTT,CASGNIAGRNTGELFF
TRBJ2-7,NA,TRBV18,NA,TGTGCCAGCTCACCAATCGACCTAACCTACGAGCAGTACTTC,CASSPIDLTYEQYF
TRBJ2-1,NA,TRBV9,TRBD1,TGTGCCAGCAGCTGGGGAAAGGGGGCTGGCAATGAGCAGTTCTTC,CASSWGKGAGNEQFF
TRBJ2-6,NA,TRBV11-2,NA,TGTGCCAGCAGCCCGTTGCGGGCCAACGTCCTGACTTTC,CASSPLRANVLTF
TRBJ2-3,NA,TRBV9,NA,TGTGCCAGCAGCGTAGCCGCGGGGTACACAGATACGCAGTATTTT,CASSVAAGYTDTQYF
TRBJ2-1,NA,TRBV5-1,NA,TGCGCCAGCAGCTTTCAGCGGGCCGGCAATGAGCAGTTCTTC,CASSFQRAGNEQFF
TRBJ1-6,NA,TRBV14,NA,TGTGCCAGCAGCCCCCCGGGACGGTATAATTCACCCCTCCACTTT,CASSPPGRYNSPLHF
TRBJ2-2,NA,TRBV6-1,TRBD1,TGTGCCAGCGTTCGACAGGGTGGAACCGGGGAGCTGTTTTTT,CASVRQGGTGELFF
TRBJ1-2,NA,TRBV25-1,NA,TGTGCCAGCAGTCCATACCCAGTGGGAGGGGCTGGCTACACCTTC,CASSPYPVGGAGYTF
TRBJ1-4,NA,TRBV4-1,TRBD1,TGCGCCAGCAGCCAAGGGGGACAGGGGGCGATTAATGAAAAACTGTTTTTT,CASSQGGQGAINEKLFF
TRBJ1-2,few,TRBV28,TRBD1,TGTGCCAGCAGCCCTAGACAGGGGGAAAGCTATGGCTACACCTTC,CASSPRQGESYGYTF
TRBJ1-2,once,TRBV7-9,TRBD1,TGTGCCAGCAGCATGGACAGGGGGCGTGATGGCTACACCTTC,CASSMDRGRDGYTF
TRBJ1-1,NA,TRBV28,NA,TGTGCCAGCAGTTCGGACCCCGGAAGCATCACTGAAGCTTTCTTT,CASSSDPGSITEAFF
TRBJ2-7,NA,TRBV18,TRBD1,TGTGCCAGCTCACCAGGCACAGGGGCTCGCGAGCAGTACTTC,CASSPGTGAREQYF
TRBJ2-7,NA,TRBV11-3,TRBD1,TGTGCCAGCAGCTTAGACGGGACAGGGCAGGGCGAGCAGTACTTC,CASSLDGTGQGEQYF
TRBJ2-2,NA,TRBV5-1,NA,TGCGCCAGCAGCTTGGTAGCGGCGAACACCGGGGAGCTGTTTTTT,CASSLVAANTGELFF
TRBJ1-4,once,TRBV9,NA,TGTGCCAGCAGCTTAGCGACAGCCTATAATGAAAAACTGTTTTTT,CASSLATAYNEKLFF
TRBJ1-2,once,TRBV7-9,NA,TGTGCCAGCAGCTTAGCGCTTCCAGGGACGGAGGGCTACACCTTC,CASSLALPGTEGYTF
TRBJ2-7,once,TRBV6-1,NA,TGTGCCAGCAGCCAGGGGCCCTACGAGCAGTACTTC,CASSQGPYEQYF
TRBJ2-5,NA,TRBV11-3,NA,TGTGCCAGCAGCGTAAAGGACTGGACGGGGACCCAGTACTTC,CASSVKDWTGTQYF
TRBJ2-4,NA,TRBV2,NA,TGTGCCAGTCGATACAGGGTGGACAAAAACATTCAGTACTTC,CASRYRVDKNIQYF
TRBJ2-3,NA,TRBV12-1,NA,TGTGCCAGCAGCTTTCCGTCGGAGCCCCGGGGGGATACGCAGTATTTT,CASSFPSEPRGDTQYF
TRBJ1-5,NA,TRBV4-1,NA,TGCGCCAGCAGCCAAGATCTCCAGAAGAATCAGCCCCAGCATTTT,CASSQDLQKNQPQHF